Below are 27 T cell receptor beta chains sequenced from a single sample in a study of response to subunit inactivated influenza vaccine. MiXCR was run by TCRdb on the RT-PCR reads, yielding one entry per CDR3 protein. This sample has about 780,000 distinct CDR3 sequences, with around 18% found just once. Here the sequenced sample was PBMCs from blood, taken about 5 days after vaccination. All receptors come from a man between 50 and 59 years old who received an inactivated influenza vaccine.

This clonotype was detected ten times or more. This chain links TRBV29-1 with TRBJ2-1; maybe TRBD1 (5 bases). The CDR3 is 13 residues long. Trimming cost V 6 bases and J 3 bases, with 12 bases left between them. Germline V gene sequence: CDR1 SQVTM, CDR2 ANQGSEA. The CDR3 spells CSVGLGRYNEQFF. The DNA for the CDR3 is TGCAGCGTGGGGCTGGGCCGCTACAATGAGCAGTTCTTC.

There are many counts of this clonotype. The gene calls are TRBV29-1 and TRBJ2-3, with D unclear. Germline V gene lookup returns CDR1 SQVTM and CDR2 ANQGSEA. Between the trimmed V and J ends, which lost 7 bases and 6 bases, there was a span of 8 bases. The CDR3 totals 10 residues. The CDR3 spells CSASLDTQYF. Here the CDR3 DNA reads TGCAGCGCCAGTTTGGATACGCAGTATTTT.

This clonotype turned up a few times. This chain joins TRBV10-3 and TRBJ2-1; 10 bases are a match to TRBD2. CDR1 and CDR2 from the germline V gene are ENHRY and SYGVKD. The CDR3 contains 15 residues. With V trimmed by 5 bases and J by 4 bases, 5 bases remained unmatched. The CDR3: CAISRPGLAYNEQFF. The DNA of the CDR3 is TGTGCCATCAGTAGACCGGGACTAGCGTACAATGAGCAGTTCTTC.

V is TRBV7-2 and J is TRBJ1-1; D uncertain. This CDR3 comprises 15 residues. The V end was cut by 4 bases, the J end by 2 bases, with 14 bases between. Germline V gives CDR1 SGHTA, CDR2 FQGNSA. CDR3 sequence: CASSSVHGVNTEAFF. CDR3 DNA sequence: TGTGCCAGCAGCTCAGTACATGGGGTAAACACTGAAGCTTTCTTT.

In regard to this clonotype: At one end the junction does not follow the germline gene, possibly because of a read error. This chain joins TRBV4-3 and TRBJ2-7; 8 bases agree with TRBD2. The CDR3 extends over 16 amino acids. Per the germline V gene, CDR1 is LGHNA and CDR2 is YSLEER. Here the CDR3 DNA reads TGCGCCAGCAGCCCCGGGATAGCGGGATCCTCCCACGAGCAGTACTTC. Its translation is CASSPGIAGSSHEQYF.

This chain connects TRBV28 to TRBJ2-7; tentatively, D is TRBD2 (6 bases). Germline CDR1 and CDR2: MDHEN and SYDVKM. Trimming removed 3 bases from V and 3 bases from J, with 15 bases in between. The CDR3 sequence is 15 residues long. CDR3 coding DNA: TGTGCCAGCAGTTTGGGGGTAGTGGGGGGCTACGAGCAGTACTTC. It codes for CASSLGVVGGYEQYF.

This clonotype appeared a few times. The gene calls are TRBV3-1 and TRBJ2-6; D is unclear. V lost 1 base, J lost 0 bases, and 4 bases lay in between. The V gene's germline CDR1 is LGHDT and CDR2 YNNKEL (reference sequence). The CDR3 consists of 15 residues. CDR3 loop: CASSQGVSGANVLTF. DNA of the CDR3: TGTGCCAGCAGCCAAGGAGTCTCTGGGGCCAACGTCCTGACTTTC.

The chain links TRBV28 to TRBJ1-5; TRBD1 is a possible D gene (5 bases). The V and J ends lost 7 bases and 2 bases respectively, with 12 bases between them. The CDR3 is 14 residues long. The germline CDR1 and CDR2 sequences are MDHEN and SYDVKM. In nucleotides, the CDR3 is TGTGCCAGCACAGGGCCGGTCGGCAATCAGCCCCAGCATTTT. It codes for CASTGPVGNQPQHF.

This chain connects TRBV27 to TRBJ1-2; TRBD1 might be the D (6 bases). The V end lost 3 bases, the J end lost 6 bases, and 14 bases lay between the germline ends. This CDR3 comprises 14 residues. Germline V gene lookup returns CDR1 MNHEY and CDR2 SMNVEV (reference sequence). The CDR3 sequence: CASSFLTGKDGYTF. As DNA, the CDR3 is TGTGCCAGCAGTTTCCTAACAGGGAAGGATGGCTACACCTTC.

V gene TRBV12-3 or TRBV12-4 combines with J gene TRBJ2-2, with a tentative D call TRBD1 (6 bases). The CDR3 sequence is 15 residues long. V gave up 2 bases and J gave up 4 bases, with 11 bases separating them. DNA of the CDR3: TGTGCCAGCAGTTTATATGGGGGCCGCACCGGGGAGCTGTTTTTT. The encoded protein is CASSLYGGRTGELFF.

This clonotype was observed a handful of times. This chain links TRBV6-4 with TRBJ2-3, with 7 bases matching TRBD1. Looked up from germline, CDR1 is MRHNA and CDR2 is SNTAGT. The V gene end was trimmed by 3 bases and the J gene end by 2 bases; junction bases not matched to a gene: 8. CDR3 size: 16 residues. CDR3 coding DNA: TGTGCCAGCAGTGAGTACGGGACAGCCATCACAGATACGCAGTATTTT. As protein: CASSEYGTAITDTQYF.

The chain combines TRBV4-2 with TRBJ2-2, with D unresolved. This CDR3 has 18 residues. With 4 bases removed from V and 4 bases from J, the gap between germline ends came to 22 bases. CDR1 and CDR2 (germline): LGHNA, YNFKEQ. CDR3 region: CASSPLVYRGPFTGELFF. The CDR3 DNA is TGTGCCAGCAGCCCTCTGGTTTATCGCGGACCTTTCACCGGGGAGCTGTTTTTT.

The V and J genes are TRBV10-3 and TRBJ2-7; D ambiguous. This CDR3 is 17 amino acids long. From germline, CDR1 is ENHRY and CDR2 SYGVKD. V gave up 0 bases and J gave up 6 bases, with 21 bases separating them. CDR3 region: CAISESLVGFRGGEQYF. CDR3 coding DNA: TGTGCCATCAGTGAGTCCTTAGTGGGATTTAGAGGCGGCGAGCAGTACTTC.

In this sample, this clonotype turned up a few times. The rearrangement joins TRBV18 to TRBJ1-2; D is perhaps TRBD1 (6 bases). V lost 2 bases, J lost 6 bases, and 13 bases lay in between. Germline values: CDR1 KGHSH, CDR2 LQKENI. The length of the CDR3 is 14 residues. CDR3 loop: CASSPDLAGDGYTF. The CDR3 region has the DNA TGTGCCAGCTCACCAGATCTTGCAGGGGATGGCTACACCTTC.

This clonotype was seen only a few times. J is TRBJ1-5 and V is TRBV12-3 or TRBV12-4; the D is unclear. The CDR3 has 13 residues. Trimming took off 5 bases at V and 6 bases at J, with 11 bases between the two ends. The CDR3 loop reads CASSPYVTQPQHF. CDR3 DNA: TGTGCCAGCAGTCCCTACGTCACTCAGCCCCAGCATTTT.

This clonotype was found a few times. The chain couples TRBV7-9 to TRBJ1-4, with a weak D call TRBD1 (5 bases). CDR3 size: 15 residues. Germline loops: CDR1 SEHNR, CDR2 FQNEAQ (reference sequence). V lost 5 bases to trimming and J lost 7 bases, with 17 bases between them. The CDR3 spells CASSPVGGTGEKLFF. Here the CDR3 DNA reads TGTGCCAGCAGCCCCGTCGGGGGGACGGGTGAAAAACTGTTTTTT.

Only a few counts were recorded for this clonotype. The chain joins TRBV24-1 to TRBJ2-7; maybe TRBD2 (6 bases). The germline V gene has CDR1 KGHDR and CDR2 SFDVKD. The CDR3 length is 14 residues. The V end lost 5 bases, the J end lost 4 bases, and 14 bases lay between the germline ends. The CDR3 DNA follows: TGTGCCACCAGTGGAGACGGTAGCGGTTACGAGCAGTACTTC. Translating gives CATSGDGSGYEQYF.

The V call is TRBV15, the J call TRBJ2-6, with 8 bases that match TRBD2. CDR3 size: 17 residues. The germline V gene encodes CDR1 LNHNV and CDR2 YYDKDF (reference sequence). V dropped 1 base and J dropped 2; count of bases not matched to a gene: 4. The CDR3 sequence: CATSRGLGRAGANVLTF. The CDR3 DNA follows: TGTGCCACCAGCAGAGGCCTCGGGAGGGCTGGGGCCAACGTCCTGACTTTC.

This clonotype turned up a few times. The chain joins TRBV7-2 to TRBJ2-5, with D possibly being TRBD1 (6 bases). The V end lost 5 bases, the J end lost 3 bases, and 16 bases lay between the germline ends. Germline V gives CDR1 SGHTA, CDR2 FQGNSA. This CDR3 has 15 residues. CDR3 sequence: CASSRSQGMKETQYF. In nucleotides, the CDR3 is TGTGCCAGCAGCCGTAGTCAGGGGATGAAAGAGACCCAGTACTTC.

In its sample, this clonotype was seen a few times. The rearrangement uses TRBV29-1 and TRBJ2-7; the D is unclear. The CDR3 extends over 13 amino acids. Germline V gene lookup returns CDR1 SQVTM and CDR2 ANQGSEA. With 5 bases removed from V and 2 bases from J, the gap between germline ends came to 13 bases. CDR3 amino acids: CSVQDRQTYEQYF. CDR3 sequence (DNA): TGCAGCGTTCAGGACCGGCAGACCTACGAGCAGTACTTC.

This clonotype has just a few counts. The chain links TRBV10-3 to TRBJ2-7; the D gene is possibly TRBD2 (5 bases). The CDR3 covers 12 residues. Germline V gene lookup returns CDR1 ENHRY and CDR2 SYGVKD. The germline V and J ends were trimmed by 3 bases and 2 bases, with 5 bases remaining between them. The CDR3, as DNA: TGTGCCATCAGTGACGGGACCTACGAGCAGTACTTC. Encoded protein: CAISDGTYEQYF.

The chain links TRBV20-1 to TRBJ2-2, with D perhaps being TRBD1 or TRBD2 (6 bases each). The CDR3 sequence is 13 residues long. With 7 bases removed from V and 2 bases from J, the gap between germline ends came to 11 bases. Germline CDR1 DFQATT, CDR2 SNEGSKA (reference sequence). CDR3 residues: CSGGGPNTGELFF. For the CDR3, the DNA is TGCAGTGGAGGGGGGCCTAACACCGGGGAGCTGTTTTTT.

In its sample, this clonotype was seen many times. This chain joins TRBV10-3 and TRBJ2-1; 12 positions match TRBD2. From germline, CDR1 is ENHRY and CDR2 SYGVKD. J was trimmed by 8 bases and V by 9 bases; bases with no gene match: 8. This CDR3 has 14 residues. CDR3 DNA sequence: TGTGCCATTTCACTAGCGGGGGGAACTGATGAGCAGTTCTTC. Translation: CAISLAGGTDEQFF.

This chain uses TRBV6-2 or TRBV6-3 with TRBJ1-1; D unresolved. Deletions cut 3 bases from V and 4 bases from J, with 12 bases between. The CDR3 length is 14 residues. The V gene's germline CDR1 is MNHEY and CDR2 SVGEGT. The DNA for the CDR3 is TGTGCCAGCAGTTATTACGGGGAGGGCACTGAAGCTTTCTTT. Translation gives CASSYYGEGTEAFF.

In its sample, this clonotype was seen a few times. This rearrangement joins TRBV28 to TRBJ2-1; 10 nucleotides match TRBD2. After removal of 3 bases from V and 6 bases from J, the junction contained 11 bases not matched to a gene. From germline, CDR1 is MDHEN and CDR2 SYDVKM. The CDR3 is 17 amino acids. In DNA form, the CDR3 reads TGTGCCAGCAGTTTGGGGGGGACGGGACTAGCGTTCAATGAGCAGTTCTTC. Translating gives CASSLGGTGLAFNEQFF.

This clonotype was counted many times. The J gene is TRBJ2-1, the V gene TRBV29-1, with 11 bases matching TRBD2. V lost 3 bases, J lost 6 bases, and 16 bases stayed unmatched. The CDR3 totals 18 residues. The germline V gene encodes CDR1 SQVTM and CDR2 ANQGSEA. The CDR3 nucleotides read TGCAGCGTTGATTCCTCCGCCCTTACTAGCGGGAGTCCCAATGAGCAGTTCTTC. Translation: CSVDSSALTSGSPNEQFF.

The chain recombines TRBV20-1 with TRBJ2-5; TRBD2 might be the D (6 bases). The V gene lost 7 bases and the J gene lost 5 bases, with 17 bases spanning the gap. The V gene's germline CDR1 is DFQATT and CDR2 SNEGSKA (reference sequence). CDR3 length: 13 residues. The CDR3: CSVRESFEETQYF. CDR3 DNA: TGCAGTGTCCGGGAGAGCTTTGAGGAGACCCAGTACTTC.